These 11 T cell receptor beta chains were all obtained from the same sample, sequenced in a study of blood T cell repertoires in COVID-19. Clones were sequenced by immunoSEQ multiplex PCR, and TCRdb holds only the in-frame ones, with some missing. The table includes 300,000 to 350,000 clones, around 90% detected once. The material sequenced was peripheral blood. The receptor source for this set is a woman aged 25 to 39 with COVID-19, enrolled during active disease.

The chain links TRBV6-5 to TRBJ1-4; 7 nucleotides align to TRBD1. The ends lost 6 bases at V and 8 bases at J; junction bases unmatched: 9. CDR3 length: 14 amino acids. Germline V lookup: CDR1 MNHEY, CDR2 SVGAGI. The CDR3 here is CASRRSGQSEKLFF. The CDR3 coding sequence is TGTGCCAGCAGAAGATCGGGACAGAGCGAAAAACTGTTTTTT.

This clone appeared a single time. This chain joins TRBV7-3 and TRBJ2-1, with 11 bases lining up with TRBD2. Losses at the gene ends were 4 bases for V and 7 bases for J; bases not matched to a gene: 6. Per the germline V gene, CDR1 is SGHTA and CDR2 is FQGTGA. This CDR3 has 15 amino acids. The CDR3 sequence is CASSSGLAAWNEQFF. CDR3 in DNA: TGTGCCAGCAGCTCGGGACTAGCGGCCTGGAATGAGCAGTTCTTC.

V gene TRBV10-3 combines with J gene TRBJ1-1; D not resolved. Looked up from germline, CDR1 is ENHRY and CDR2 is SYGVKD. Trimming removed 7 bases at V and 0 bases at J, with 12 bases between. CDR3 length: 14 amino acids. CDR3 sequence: CAITPSGMNTEAFF. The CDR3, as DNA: TGTGCCATCACCCCGTCGGGGATGAACACTGAAGCTTTCTTT.

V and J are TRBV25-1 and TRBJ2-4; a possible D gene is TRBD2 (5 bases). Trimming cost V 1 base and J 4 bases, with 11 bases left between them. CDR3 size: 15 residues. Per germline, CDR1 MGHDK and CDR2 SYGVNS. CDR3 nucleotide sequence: TGTGCCAGCAGTGAATCTCTGACGGGGAAAAACATTCAGTACTTC. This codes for CASSESLTGKNIQYF.

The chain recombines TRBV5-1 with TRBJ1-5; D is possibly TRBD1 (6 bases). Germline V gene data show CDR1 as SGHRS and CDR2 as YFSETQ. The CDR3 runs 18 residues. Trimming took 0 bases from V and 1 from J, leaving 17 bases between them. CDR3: CASSLGQGSGRSNQPQHF. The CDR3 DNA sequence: TGCGCCAGCAGCTTGGGGCAGGGGAGCGGAAGGAGCAATCAGCCCCAGCATTTT.

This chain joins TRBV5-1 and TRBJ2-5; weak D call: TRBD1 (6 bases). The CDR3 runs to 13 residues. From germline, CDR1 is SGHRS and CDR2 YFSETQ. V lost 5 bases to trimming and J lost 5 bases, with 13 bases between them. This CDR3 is CASSYTQGETQYF. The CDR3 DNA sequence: TGCGCCAGCAGTTATACACAGGGCGAGACCCAGTACTTC.

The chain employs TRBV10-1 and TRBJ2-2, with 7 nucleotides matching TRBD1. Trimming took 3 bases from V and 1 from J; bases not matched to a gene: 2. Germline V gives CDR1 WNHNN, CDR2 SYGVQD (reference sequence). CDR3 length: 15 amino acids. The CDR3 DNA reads TGCGCCAGCAGTGACCGGGACAGGAACACCGGGGAGCTGTTTTTT. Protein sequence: CASSDRDRNTGELFF.

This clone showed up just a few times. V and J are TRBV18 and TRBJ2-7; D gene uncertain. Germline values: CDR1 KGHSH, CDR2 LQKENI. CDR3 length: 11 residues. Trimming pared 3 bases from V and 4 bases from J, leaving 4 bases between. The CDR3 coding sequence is TGTGCCAGCTCACCTCAGTACGAGCAGTACTTC. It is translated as CASSPQYEQYF.

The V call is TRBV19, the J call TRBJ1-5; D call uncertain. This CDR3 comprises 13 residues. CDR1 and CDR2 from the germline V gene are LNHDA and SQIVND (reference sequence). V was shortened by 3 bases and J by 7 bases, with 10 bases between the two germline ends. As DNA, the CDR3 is TGTGCCAGTAGTATTAGGGAGGGACAGCCCCAGCATTTT. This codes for CASSIREGQPQHF.

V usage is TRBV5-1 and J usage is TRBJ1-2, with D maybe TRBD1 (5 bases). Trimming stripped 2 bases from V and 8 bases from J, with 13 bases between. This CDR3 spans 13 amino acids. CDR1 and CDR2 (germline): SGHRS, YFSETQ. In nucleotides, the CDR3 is TGCGCCAGCAGCTTTCGGACGGGGGAAGGCTACACCTTC. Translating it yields CASSFRTGEGYTF. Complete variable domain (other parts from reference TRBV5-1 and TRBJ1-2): KAGVTQTPRYLIKTRGQQVTLSCSPISGHRSVSWYQQTPGQGLQFLFEYFSETQRNKGNFPGRFSGRQFSNSRSEMNVSTLELGDSALYLCASSFRTGEGYTFGSGTRLTVV.

The CDR3 DNA follows: TGCAGCGCCCAGGTAACGGGAGAGCAGTACTTC. Its translation: CSAQVTGEQYF. The chain links TRBV29-1 to TRBJ2-7; D is possibly TRBD2 (5 bases). The germline V gene encodes CDR1 SQVTM and CDR2 ANQGSEA. This CDR3 contains 11 residues. V lost 7 bases to trimming and J lost 7 bases, with 14 bases between them.